This T cell receptor beta chain was sequenced for a study of molecular identifiers for immune sequencing clone quantification. CDR1 and CDR2 from the germline V gene are DFQATT and SNEGSKA (reference sequence). This CDR3 region has 14 residues. Between the trimmed V and J ends, which lost 6 bases and 6 bases, there was a span of 20 bases. Previously published methods and listed TCR primers were used for the bulk TCR libraries. TCRdb itself ran the PCR reads through MiXCR, one entry per CDR3 protein. The sample holds around 65,000 distinct CDR3 sequences, 17% seen once. The specimen was naive CD8+ T cells from blood, with Jurkat cell RNA spiked in. Subset described: FACS-sorted CD8+CD4-CCR7+CD45RA+ naive T cells. This receptor was obtained from a human donor in good health. Some libraries in this study had Jurkat cell RNA spiked in. The rearrangement uses TRBV20-1 and TRBJ1-1; D not resolved. CDR3 in amino acids: CSASLLVGLAEAFF. CDR3 DNA: TGCAGTGCCTCCCTCCTTGTGGGGTTGGCTGAAGCTTTCTTT.